The clone carrying this T cell receptor (beta chain) was counted many times. As yet, its antigen is unknown. The entry originates in a study of naive and memory T cell subsets. In germline, CDR1 is MNHEY, CDR2 SVGAGI. Trimming stripped 2 bases from V and 2 bases from J, with 7 bases between. This CDR3 region has 13 residues. Cells stained for CD3, CD4, CD8, CD45RA, CD27 and viability were sorted into four CD45RA/CD27 subsets. Regarding the study as a whole: There was no ground truth to check naive and memory subset results.

An equimolar mix of two oligonucleotides served as the beta constant-region primer for TRBC1 and TRBC2. MiXCR, applied by TCRdb to the UMI-ligation and nested PCR reads, yields one record per CDR3 protein. The data hold fewer than 40,000 distinct CDR3 sequences, with less than 15% observed a single time. The TCR sequence derives from a human donor in good health. The chain recombines TRBV6-5 with TRBJ2-7; D call uncertain. The source material was effector memory CD4+ T cells from blood. Documented subset: effector memory, CD45RA- CD27-. CDR3 DNA sequence: TGTGCCAGCAGTTACGGAGTTACCTACGAGCAGTACTTC. Translation: CASSYGVTYEQYF.